This T cell receptor beta chain derives from a study of T-cell reconstitution after alpha-beta-depleted transplantation in children. This clonotype was counted many times. What it recognizes is unknown. Unique molecular identifiers featured in how the TCRbeta library was prepared. TCRdb redid the calling of the PCR reads with MiXCR, one entry per CDR3 protein. This repertoire shows roughly 300,000 distinct CDR3 sequences, roughly 12% found once; its top ten account for 23%. General study points: Some patients owed their high day-60 TCRbeta diversity to surviving recipient T cells and thymic progenitors.

CDR3 length equals 17 residues. The V segment lost 3 bases and the J segment 4 bases; nucleotides outside the gene matches: 10. Germline V lookup: CDR1 SGHAT, CDR2 FQNNGV. The chain uses TRBV11-2 and TRBJ2-1, with TRBD2 identical over 9 bases. The sample consisted of peripheral blood, taken 180 days after TCRalphabeta/CD19-depleted stem cell transplant. The receptor comes from a male patient aged 2 to 9 who had a stem cell transplant for chronic granulomatous disease, so the T cells may come from the graft donor. In DNA, the CDR3 is TGTGCCAGCAGCTTTCAATGGGGACTAGCCGTTTACAATGAGCAGTTCTTC. It is translated as CASSFQWGLAVYNEQFF. The full variable domain, in which reference TRBV11-2 and TRBJ2-1 provide the parts outside the CDR3, is EAGVAQSPRYKIIEKRQSVAFWCNPISGHATLYWYQQILGQGPKLLIQFQNNGVVDDSQLPKDRFSAERLKGVDSTLKIQPAKLEDSAVYLCASSFQWGLAVYNEQFFGPGTRLTVL.